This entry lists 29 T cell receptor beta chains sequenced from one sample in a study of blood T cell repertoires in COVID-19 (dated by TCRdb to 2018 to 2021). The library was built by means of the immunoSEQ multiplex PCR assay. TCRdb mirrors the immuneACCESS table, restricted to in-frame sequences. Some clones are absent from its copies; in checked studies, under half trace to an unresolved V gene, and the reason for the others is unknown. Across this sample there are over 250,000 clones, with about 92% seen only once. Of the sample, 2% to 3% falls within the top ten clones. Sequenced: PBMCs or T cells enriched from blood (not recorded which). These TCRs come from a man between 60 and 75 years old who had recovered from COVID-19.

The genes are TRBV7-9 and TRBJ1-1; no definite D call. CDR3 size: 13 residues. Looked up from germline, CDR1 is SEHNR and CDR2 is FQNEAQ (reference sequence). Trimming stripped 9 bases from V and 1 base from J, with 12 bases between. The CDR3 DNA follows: TGTGCCAGTGGGCTACTGGCGAACACTGAAGCTTTCTTT. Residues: CASGLLANTEAFF.

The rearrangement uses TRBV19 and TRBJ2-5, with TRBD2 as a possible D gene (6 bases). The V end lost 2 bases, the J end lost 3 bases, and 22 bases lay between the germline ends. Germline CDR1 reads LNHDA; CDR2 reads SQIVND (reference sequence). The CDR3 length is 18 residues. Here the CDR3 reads CASSILSQGGGTKETQYF. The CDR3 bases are TGTGCCAGTAGTATACTCAGTCAAGGAGGCGGGACCAAAGAGACCCAGTACTTC.

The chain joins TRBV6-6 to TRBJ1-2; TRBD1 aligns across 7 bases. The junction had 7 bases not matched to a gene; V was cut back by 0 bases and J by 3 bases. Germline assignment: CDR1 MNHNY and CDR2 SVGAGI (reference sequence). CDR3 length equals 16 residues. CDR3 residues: CASSYSKGAWDYGYTF. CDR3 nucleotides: TGTGCCAGCAGTTACTCAAAGGGGGCCTGGGACTATGGCTACACCTTC.

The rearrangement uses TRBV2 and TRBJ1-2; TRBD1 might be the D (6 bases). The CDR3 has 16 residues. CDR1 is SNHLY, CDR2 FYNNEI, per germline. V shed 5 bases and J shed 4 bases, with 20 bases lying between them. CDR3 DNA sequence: TGTGCCAGCAGTCGACGCTTACAGGGTTCAACCTATGGCTACACCTTC. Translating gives CASSRRLQGSTYGYTF.

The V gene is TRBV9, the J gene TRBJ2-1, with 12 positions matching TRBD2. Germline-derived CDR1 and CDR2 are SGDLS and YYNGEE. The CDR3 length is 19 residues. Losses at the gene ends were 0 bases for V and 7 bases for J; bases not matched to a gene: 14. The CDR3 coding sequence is TGTGCCAGCAGCGTAGGTGGGGGACAGAGGCTAGCGGGAGGGAATGAGCAGTTCTTC. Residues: CASSVGGGQRLAGGNEQFF.

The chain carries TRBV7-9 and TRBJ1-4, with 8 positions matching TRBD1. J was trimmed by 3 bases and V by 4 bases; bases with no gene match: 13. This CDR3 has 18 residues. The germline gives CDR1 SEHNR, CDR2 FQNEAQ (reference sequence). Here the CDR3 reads CASSSPQGAETANEKLFF. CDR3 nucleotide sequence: TGTGCCAGCAGCTCGCCTCAGGGGGCGGAGACCGCTAATGAAAAACTGTTTTTT.

CDR3 in DNA: TGTGCCAGCAGCGTAGTAGCGGGGGGTAGGAATGAGCAGTTCTTC. Protein product: CASSVVAGGRNEQFF. This sequence joins TRBV9 and TRBJ2-1; TRBD2 aligns across 10 bases. V gave up 0 bases and J gave up 7 bases; unmatched junction bases: 4. From germline, CDR1 is SGDLS and CDR2 YYNGEE. The CDR3 consists of 15 residues. Combining the CDR3 with reference TRBV9 and TRBJ2-1 gives the whole variable domain DSGVTQTPKHLITATGQRVTLRCSPRSGDLSVYWYQQSLDQGLQFLIQYYNGEERAKGNILERFSAQQFPDLHSELNLSSLELGDSALYFCASSVVAGGRNEQFFGPGTRLTVL.

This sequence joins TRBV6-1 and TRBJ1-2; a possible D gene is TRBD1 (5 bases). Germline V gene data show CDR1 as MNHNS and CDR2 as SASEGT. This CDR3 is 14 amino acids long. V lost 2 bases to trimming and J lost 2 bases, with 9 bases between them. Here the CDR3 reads CASSESGQNYGYTF. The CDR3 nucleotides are TGTGCCAGCAGTGAATCAGGGCAAAACTATGGCTACACCTTC.

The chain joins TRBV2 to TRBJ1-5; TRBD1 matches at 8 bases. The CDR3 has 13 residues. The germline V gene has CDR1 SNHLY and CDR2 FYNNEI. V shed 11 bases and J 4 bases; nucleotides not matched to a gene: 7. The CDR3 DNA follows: TGTGCCTGTTCCCGGGACAGGAATCAGCCCCAGCATTTT. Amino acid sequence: CACSRDRNQPQHF.

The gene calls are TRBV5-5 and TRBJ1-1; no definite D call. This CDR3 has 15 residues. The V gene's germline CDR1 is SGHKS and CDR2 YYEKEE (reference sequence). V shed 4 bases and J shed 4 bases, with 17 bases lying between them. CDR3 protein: CASSGMGVRGTEAFF. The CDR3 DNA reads TGTGCCAGCAGCGGTATGGGAGTGCGGGGCACTGAAGCTTTCTTT.

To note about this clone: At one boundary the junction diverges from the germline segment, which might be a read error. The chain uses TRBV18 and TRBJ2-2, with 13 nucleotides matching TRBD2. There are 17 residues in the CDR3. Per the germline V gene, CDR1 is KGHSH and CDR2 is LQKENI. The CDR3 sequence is CASSPRLAGGFIGELFF. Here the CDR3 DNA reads TGTGCCAGCTCGCCACGACTAGCGGGAGGTTTCATCGGGGAGCTGTTTTTT.

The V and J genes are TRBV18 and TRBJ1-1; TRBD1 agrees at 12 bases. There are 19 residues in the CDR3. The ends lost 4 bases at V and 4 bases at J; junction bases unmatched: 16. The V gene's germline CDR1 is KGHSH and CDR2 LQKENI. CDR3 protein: CASSLQMGTGGPLGTEAFF. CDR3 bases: TGTGCCAGCTCACTACAAATGGGGACAGGGGGCCCTTTGGGCACTGAAGCTTTCTTT.

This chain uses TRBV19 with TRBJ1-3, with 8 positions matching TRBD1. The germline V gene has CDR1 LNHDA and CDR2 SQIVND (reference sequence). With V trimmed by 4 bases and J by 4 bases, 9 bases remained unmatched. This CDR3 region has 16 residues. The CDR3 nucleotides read TGTGCCAGTAGTACCGCCGGACAGGGCGGCGGAAACACCATATATTTT. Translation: CASSTAGQGGGNTIYF.

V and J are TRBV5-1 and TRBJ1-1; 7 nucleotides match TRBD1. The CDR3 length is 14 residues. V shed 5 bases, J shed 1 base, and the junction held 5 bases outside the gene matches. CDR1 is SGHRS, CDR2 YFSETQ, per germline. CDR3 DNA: TGCGCCAGCAGGACCGGGACAGAGAACACTGAAGCTTTCTTT. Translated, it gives CASRTGTENTEAFF. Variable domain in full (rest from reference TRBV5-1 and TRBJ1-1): KAGVTQTPRYLIKTRGQQVTLSCSPISGHRSVSWYQQTPGQGLQFLFEYFSETQRNKGNFPGRFSGRQFSNSRSEMNVSTLELGDSALYLCASRTGTENTEAFFGQGTRLTVV.

The CDR3 DNA reads TGCGCCAGCATTGGGACTCACTTGGGGAGAGATACGCAGTATTTT. Translation: CASIGTHLGRDTQYF. The chain employs TRBV23-1 and TRBJ2-3, with D possibly TRBD2 on 6 matching bases. TRBV23-1 is marked as an open reading frame, function uncertain. Trimming pared 7 bases from V and 5 bases from J, leaving 19 bases between. CDR3 size: 15 residues.

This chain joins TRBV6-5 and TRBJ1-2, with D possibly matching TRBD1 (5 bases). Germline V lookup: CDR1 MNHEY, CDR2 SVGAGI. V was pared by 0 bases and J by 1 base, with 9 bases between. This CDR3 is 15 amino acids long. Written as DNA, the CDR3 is TGTGCCAGCAGTTACTCCCTCGGGGGTAACTATGGCTACACCTTC. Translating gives CASSYSLGGNYGYTF.

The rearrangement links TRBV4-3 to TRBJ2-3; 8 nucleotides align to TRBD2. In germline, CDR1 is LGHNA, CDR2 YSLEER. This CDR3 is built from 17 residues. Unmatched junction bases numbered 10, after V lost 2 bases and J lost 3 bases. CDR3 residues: CASSQTQEERGTDTQYF. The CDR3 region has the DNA TGCGCCAGCAGCCAAACCCAGGAGGAGCGGGGGACAGATACGCAGTATTTT.

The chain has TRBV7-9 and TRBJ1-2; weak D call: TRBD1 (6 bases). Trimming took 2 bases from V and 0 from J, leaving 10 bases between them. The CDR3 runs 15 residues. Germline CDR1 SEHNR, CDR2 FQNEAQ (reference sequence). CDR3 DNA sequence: TGTGCCAGCAGCTTACGGGACATAACTAACTATGGCTACACCTTC. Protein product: CASSLRDITNYGYTF.

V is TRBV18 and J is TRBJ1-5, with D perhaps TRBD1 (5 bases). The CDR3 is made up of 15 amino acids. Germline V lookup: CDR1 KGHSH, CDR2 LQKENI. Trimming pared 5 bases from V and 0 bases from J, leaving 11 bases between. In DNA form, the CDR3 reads TGTGCCAGCTCAACGACAGTTAATAGCAATCAGCCCCAGCATTTT. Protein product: CASSTTVNSNQPQHF.

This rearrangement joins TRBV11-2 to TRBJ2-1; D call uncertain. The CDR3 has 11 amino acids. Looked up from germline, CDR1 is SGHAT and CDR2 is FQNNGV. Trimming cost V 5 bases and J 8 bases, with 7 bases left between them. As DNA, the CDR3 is TGTGCCAGCAGCCCTTCGGATGAGCAGTTCTTC. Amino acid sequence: CASSPSDEQFF.

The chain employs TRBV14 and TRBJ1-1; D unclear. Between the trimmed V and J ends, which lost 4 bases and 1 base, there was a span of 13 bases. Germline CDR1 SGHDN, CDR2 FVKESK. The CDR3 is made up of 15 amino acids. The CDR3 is CASSPWGGTNTEAFF. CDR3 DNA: TGTGCCAGCAGCCCTTGGGGAGGCACGAACACTGAAGCTTTCTTT.

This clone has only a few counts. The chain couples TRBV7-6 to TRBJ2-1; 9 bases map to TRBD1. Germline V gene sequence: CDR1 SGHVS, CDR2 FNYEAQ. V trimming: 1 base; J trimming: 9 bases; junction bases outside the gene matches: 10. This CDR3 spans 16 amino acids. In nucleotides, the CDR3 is TGTGCCAGCAGCTTAGAGGGGAGGGACAGGGCTCGTGAGCAGTTCTTC. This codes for CASSLEGRDRAREQFF.

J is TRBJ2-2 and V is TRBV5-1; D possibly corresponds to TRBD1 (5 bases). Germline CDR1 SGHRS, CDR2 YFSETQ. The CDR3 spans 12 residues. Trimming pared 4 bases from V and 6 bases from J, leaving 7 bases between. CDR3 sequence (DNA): TGCGCCAGCAGCCAGGGTTCCGGGGAGCTGTTTTTT. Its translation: CASSQGSGELFF.

For the CDR3, the DNA is TGTGCCTGGGACCTTGGACTAGCGGGAGTAGTTTCCTACAATGAGCAGTTCTTC. It specifies CAWDLGLAGVVSYNEQFF. This sequence joins TRBV30 and TRBJ2-1; 13 positions agree with TRBD2. CDR1 is GTSNPN and CDR2 is SVGIG in the germline V gene (reference sequence). This CDR3 is built from 18 residues. With V trimmed by 5 bases and J by 1 base, 11 bases remained unmatched.

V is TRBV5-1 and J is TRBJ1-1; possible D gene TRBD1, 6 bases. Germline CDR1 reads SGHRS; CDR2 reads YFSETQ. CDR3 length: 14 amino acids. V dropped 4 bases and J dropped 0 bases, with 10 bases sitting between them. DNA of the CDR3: TGCGCCAGCAGCAAACAGGGAATGAACACTGAAGCTTTCTTT. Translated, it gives CASSKQGMNTEAFF.

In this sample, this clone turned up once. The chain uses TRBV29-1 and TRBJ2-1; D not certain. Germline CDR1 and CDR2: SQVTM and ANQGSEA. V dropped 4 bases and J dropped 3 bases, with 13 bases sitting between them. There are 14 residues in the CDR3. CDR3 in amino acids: CSVVSSQDYNEQFF. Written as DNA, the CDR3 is TGCAGCGTTGTCAGCAGTCAGGACTACAATGAGCAGTTCTTC.

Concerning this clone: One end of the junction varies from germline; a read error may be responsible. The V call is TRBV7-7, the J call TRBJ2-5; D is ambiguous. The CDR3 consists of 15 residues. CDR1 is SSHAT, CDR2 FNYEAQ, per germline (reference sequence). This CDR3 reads CASSLSLWSQETQYF. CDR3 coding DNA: TGTGCTAGCAGCTTATCCCTATGGAGCCAAGAGACCCAGTACTTC.

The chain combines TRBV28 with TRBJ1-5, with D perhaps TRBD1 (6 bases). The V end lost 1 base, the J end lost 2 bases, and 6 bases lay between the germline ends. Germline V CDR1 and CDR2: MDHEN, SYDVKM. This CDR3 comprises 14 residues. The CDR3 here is CASSLYRGNQPQHF. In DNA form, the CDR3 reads TGTGCCAGCAGTTTATACAGGGGCAATCAGCCCCAGCATTTT.

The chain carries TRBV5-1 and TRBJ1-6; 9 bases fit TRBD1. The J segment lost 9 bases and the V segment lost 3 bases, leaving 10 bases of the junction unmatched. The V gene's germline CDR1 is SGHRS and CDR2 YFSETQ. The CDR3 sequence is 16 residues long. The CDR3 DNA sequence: TGCGCCAGCAGCTATTCTTCCGGGACAGGGAGTTCACCCCTCCACTTT. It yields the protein CASSYSSGTGSSPLHF.